This TCR beta chain came from a study of blood T cells in healthy people across ages. Using a J-beta primer mix together with a sample-barcoded 5' primer, a second PCR was run for 7 to 11 cycles. In TCRdb, the 5' RACE reads were re-called with MiXCR into one record per CDR3 protein. The table records about 1.1 million distinct CDR3 sequences, roughly two fifths of them present only once. This clonotype has a handful of counts. The sequence was collected from a man aged 18 to 30 in good health. The specimen was blood.

DNA of the CDR3: TGTGCCAGCAGTGAATATGGGGACAGCTACGAGCAGTACTTC. This codes for CASSEYGDSYEQYF. The chain uses TRBV25-1 and TRBJ2-7; 7 bases are a match to TRBD1. V dropped 0 bases and J dropped 3; count of bases not matched to a gene: 2. The CDR3 covers 14 residues. From germline, CDR1 is MGHDK and CDR2 SYGVNS.